This is a list of T cell receptor beta chains from one sample in a study of shared clonotypes between healthy human individuals. Here immunoSEQ multiplex PCR was the method, and the copy in TCRdb shows in-frame clones only, minus some. This table holds about 1.1 million clones, around 78% found once. The material sequenced was memory CD4+ T cells from PBMCs. These receptors were obtained from a man aged 18 to 30 in good health. Some clones in this sample may be carry-over from other donors' samples. CDR3s include the opening cysteine and the closing phenylalanine or tryptophan. Each record gives: V gene, clone size, D gene, J gene, CDR3 DNA, CDR3 protein. D genes are given only for firm matches. A clone size is listed for some rows: how often the clone was seen (once, few, many), or a class if it is expanded.

v_call: TRBV10-3
clone_size: NA
d_call: NA
j_call: TRBJ1-2
cdr3_nt: TGTGCCATCAGTGAGTCGGACAAGAGGGACTATGGCTACACCTTC
cdr3_aa: CAISESDKRDYGYTF

v_call: TRBV28
clone_size: NA
d_call: NA
j_call: TRBJ1-2
cdr3_nt: TGTGCCAGCCAGATAATTAACTATGGCTACACCTTC
cdr3_aa: CASQIINYGYTF

v_call: TRBV29-1
clone_size: few
d_call: TRBD2
j_call: TRBJ2-5
cdr3_nt: TGCAGCGCCTCCCCTAGCGGGAGCGGGGAGACCCAGTACTTC
cdr3_aa: CSASPSGSGETQYF

v_call: TRBV25-1
clone_size: NA
d_call: NA
j_call: TRBJ1-4
cdr3_nt: TGTGCCAGCAGTGAATGGAGGGCCTCAACTAATGAAAAACTGTTTTTT
cdr3_aa: CASSEWRASTNEKLFF

v_call: TRBV7-6
clone_size: NA
d_call: TRBD2
j_call: TRBJ2-7
cdr3_nt: TGTGCCAGCAGCTCCCCGACCCTAGCGGGAGAGCAGTACTTC
cdr3_aa: CASSSPTLAGEQYF

v_call: TRBV6-5
clone_size: NA
d_call: TRBD2
j_call: TRBJ2-1
cdr3_nt: TGTGCCAGCAGTTACTCGACTAGCGGGGGTAGTGAGCAGTTCTTC
cdr3_aa: CASSYSTSGGSEQFF

v_call: TRBV5-4
clone_size: NA
d_call: NA
j_call: TRBJ2-2
cdr3_nt: TGTGCCAGCAGCCTGGGGGACCCGAACACCGGGGAGCTGTTTTTT
cdr3_aa: CASSLGDPNTGELFF

v_call: TRBV28
clone_size: NA
d_call: NA
j_call: TRBJ2-3
cdr3_nt: TGTGCCAGCAGTTTCCGGGGGAGTGGCCCAGATACGCAGTATTTT
cdr3_aa: CASSFRGSGPDTQYF

v_call: TRBV13
clone_size: NA
d_call: NA
j_call: TRBJ2-7
cdr3_nt: TGTGCCAGCAGCCGCCTTCGTTCCTACGAGCAGTACTTC
cdr3_aa: CASSRLRSYEQYF

v_call: TRBV15
clone_size: NA
d_call: NA
j_call: TRBJ2-7
cdr3_nt: TGTGCCACCAGCAGAGTTACACAGGGTACCTACGAGCAGTACTTC
cdr3_aa: CATSRVTQGTYEQYF

v_call: TRBV10-1
clone_size: NA
d_call: NA
j_call: TRBJ1-1
cdr3_nt: TGCGCCAGCAGTGAGGGATCAATGAACACTGAAGCTTTCTTT
cdr3_aa: CASSEGSMNTEAFF

v_call: TRBV2
clone_size: NA
d_call: NA
j_call: TRBJ1-2
cdr3_nt: TGTGCCAGCAGTGAAAGCGGTAGGGGCTACACCTTC
cdr3_aa: CASSESGRGYTF

v_call: TRBV28
clone_size: NA
d_call: NA
j_call: TRBJ1-5
cdr3_nt: TGTGCCAGCAGTCGCAACCAGGGATCAGGCAATCAGCCCCAGCATTTT
cdr3_aa: CASSRNQGSGNQPQHF

v_call: TRBV5-4
clone_size: NA
d_call: TRBD2
j_call: TRBJ2-1
cdr3_nt: TGTGCCAGCAGCTTGGCAGGGGCTAGCGGGAGGAATGAGCAGTTCTTC
cdr3_aa: CASSLAGASGRNEQFF

v_call: TRBV7-3
clone_size: NA
d_call: NA
j_call: TRBJ1-1
cdr3_nt: TGTGCCAGCAGCTTAGCCCGGGGGGACTCGAACACTGAAGCTTTCTTT
cdr3_aa: CASSLARGDSNTEAFF

v_call: TRBV2
clone_size: NA
d_call: NA
j_call: TRBJ2-1
cdr3_nt: TGTGCCAGCTCACCAGGAGTCCGGCAGTTCTTC
cdr3_aa: CASSPGVRQFF

v_call: TRBV14
clone_size: NA
d_call: NA
j_call: TRBJ2-7
cdr3_nt: TGTGCCAGCAGCCAACGACGGTCCTACGAGCAGTACTTC
cdr3_aa: CASSQRRSYEQYF

v_call: TRBV7-3
clone_size: NA
d_call: TRBD1
j_call: TRBJ2-7
cdr3_nt: TGTGCCAGCAGCTTAGGGGACAGGATGACCTACGAGCAGTACTTC
cdr3_aa: CASSLGDRMTYEQYF

v_call: TRBV5-5
clone_size: few
d_call: NA
j_call: TRBJ1-1
cdr3_nt: TGTGCCAGCAGCACACGCACGGACCGGGCTTTCTTT
cdr3_aa: CASSTRTDRAFF

v_call: TRBV18
clone_size: NA
d_call: TRBD1
j_call: TRBJ2-7
cdr3_nt: TGTGCCAGCTCACCGCAGGGGGCAGTCACCTACGAGCAGTACTTC
cdr3_aa: CASSPQGAVTYEQYF

v_call: TRBV11-2
clone_size: once
d_call: TRBD2
j_call: TRBJ2-1
cdr3_nt: TGTGCCAGCACCTCGGGATTAGCGGGGTACAATGAGCAGTTCTTC
cdr3_aa: CASTSGLAGYNEQFF

v_call: TRBV6-1
clone_size: NA
d_call: NA
j_call: TRBJ2-7
cdr3_nt: TGTGCCAGCAGTGAAGTCTCGCCAGTCGGTGAGCAGTACTTC
cdr3_aa: CASSEVSPVGEQYF

v_call: TRBV28
clone_size: NA
d_call: TRBD1
j_call: TRBJ1-1
cdr3_nt: TGTGCCAGCAGAAACAGGGGATGGGCTTTCTTT
cdr3_aa: CASRNRGWAFF

v_call: TRBV5-1
clone_size: many
d_call: NA
j_call: TRBJ2-1
cdr3_nt: TGCGCCAGCAGCTTGGGATTCGGGGGCGGGAATGAGCAGTTCTTC
cdr3_aa: CASSLGFGGGNEQFF

v_call: TRBV5-1
clone_size: NA
d_call: TRBD1
j_call: TRBJ2-1
cdr3_nt: TGCGCCAGCAGCCCCGGACAGGGGGAGTACAATGAGCAGTTCTTC
cdr3_aa: CASSPGQGEYNEQFF

v_call: TRBV5-4
clone_size: once
d_call: TRBD2
j_call: TRBJ2-3
cdr3_nt: TGTGCCGTCCTCCCGGGACTAGCGAAAGATACGCAGTATTTT
cdr3_aa: CAVLPGLAKDTQYF

v_call: TRBV5-1
clone_size: NA
d_call: TRBD2
j_call: TRBJ2-3
cdr3_nt: TGCGCCAGCAGAAGAGATAGCGGGAGGCCAATGGGTACGCAGTATTTT
cdr3_aa: CASRRDSGRPMGTQYF

v_call: TRBV5-1
clone_size: NA
d_call: TRBD2
j_call: TRBJ2-5
cdr3_nt: TGCGCCAGCAGCTTCGGGACTAGCGGGAGTGAGACCCAGTACTTC
cdr3_aa: CASSFGTSGSETQYF

v_call: TRBV28
clone_size: NA
d_call: NA
j_call: TRBJ1-2
cdr3_nt: TGTGCCAGCAGTTTAGACGGCTATGGCTACACCTTC
cdr3_aa: CASSLDGYGYTF

v_call: TRBV28
clone_size: NA
d_call: NA
j_call: TRBJ1-5
cdr3_nt: TGTGCCAGCAGAATTTGGAGCAATCAGCCCCAGCATTTT
cdr3_aa: CASRIWSNQPQHF

v_call: TRBV28
clone_size: NA
d_call: TRBD1
j_call: TRBJ1-1
cdr3_nt: TGTGCCAGCAGTTTAGGGACAGGGGGAGCTTTCTTT
cdr3_aa: CASSLGTGGAFF

v_call: TRBV2
clone_size: NA
d_call: NA
j_call: TRBJ2-4
cdr3_nt: TGTGCCAGCAGGGAGGGGGCTTTTGGCATTCAGTACTTC
cdr3_aa: CASREGAFGIQYF

v_call: TRBV7-8
clone_size: NA
d_call: NA
j_call: TRBJ2-1
cdr3_nt: TGTGCCAGCAGCTTAGCGTCAGTAGCGGCAAACAAGCAGTTCTTC
cdr3_aa: CASSLASVAANKQFF

v_call: TRBV4-1
clone_size: few
d_call: NA
j_call: TRBJ2-3
cdr3_nt: TGCGCCAGCAGCCAGGACCCCGGGCAAGGCACAGATACGCAGTATTTT
cdr3_aa: CASSQDPGQGTDTQYF

v_call: TRBV27
clone_size: NA
d_call: TRBD1
j_call: TRBJ1-1
cdr3_nt: TGTGCCAGCAGTTCTCCACAGGGGGCGTGGACTGAAGCTTTCTTT
cdr3_aa: CASSSPQGAWTEAFF

v_call: TRBV6-6
clone_size: NA
d_call: NA
j_call: TRBJ2-6
cdr3_nt: TGTGCCAGCAGCCTCCCCCGTGGGGGGGCCAACGTCCTGACTTTC
cdr3_aa: CASSLPRGGANVLTF

v_call: TRBV19
clone_size: NA
d_call: NA
j_call: TRBJ1-5
cdr3_nt: TGTGCCAGTACCCCCCCGGGCAGCCGCAATCAGCCCCAGCATTTT
cdr3_aa: CASTPPGSRNQPQHF

v_call: TRBV12-5
clone_size: NA
d_call: NA
j_call: TRBJ2-2
cdr3_nt: TGTGCTAGTGGTTTGGGTGGGCTAGCGAACACCGGGGAGCTGTTTTTT
cdr3_aa: CASGLGGLANTGELFF

v_call: TRBV11-2
clone_size: NA
d_call: TRBD1
j_call: TRBJ1-2
cdr3_nt: TGTGCCAGCAGCTCGGGACAGGGTGGCTATGGCTACACCTTC
cdr3_aa: CASSSGQGGYGYTF

v_call: TRBV28
clone_size: NA
d_call: NA
j_call: TRBJ2-7
cdr3_nt: TGTGCCAGCAGTCAAACAGGCTCAAGCTCCTACGAGCAGTACTTC
cdr3_aa: CASSQTGSSSYEQYF

v_call: TRBV4-1
clone_size: NA
d_call: TRBD1
j_call: TRBJ1-2
cdr3_nt: TGCGCCAGCAGCCAGGGGACAGGGAACTTTCGTGGCTACACCTTC
cdr3_aa: CASSQGTGNFRGYTF

v_call: TRBV7-9
clone_size: NA
d_call: TRBD2
j_call: TRBJ2-1
cdr3_nt: TGTGCCAGCAGCTCTAGCGGGTCCATGGCCGTAAGCTCCTACAATGAGCAGTTCTTC
cdr3_aa: CASSSSGSMAVSSYNEQFF

v_call: TRBV19
clone_size: NA
d_call: NA
j_call: TRBJ1-5
cdr3_nt: TGTGCCAGTAGTTCAGGGGAGGGACAGCCCCAGCATTTT
cdr3_aa: CASSSGEGQPQHF

v_call: TRBV27
clone_size: NA
d_call: NA
j_call: TRBJ1-1
cdr3_nt: TGTGCCAGCAGTGCGGGAAAAGGGGGGACTGAAGCTTTCTTT
cdr3_aa: CASSAGKGGTEAFF

v_call: TRBV5-6
clone_size: NA
d_call: NA
j_call: TRBJ2-1
cdr3_nt: TGTGCCAGCAGCTTGGGTTTGTCCTACAATGAGCAGTTCTTC
cdr3_aa: CASSLGLSYNEQFF

v_call: TRBV5-6
clone_size: NA
d_call: TRBD1
j_call: TRBJ1-1
cdr3_nt: TGTGCCAGCAGCGGGTCTACAGGGGGCTTGGCTGAAGCTTTCTTT
cdr3_aa: CASSGSTGGLAEAFF

v_call: TRBV30
clone_size: NA
d_call: TRBD1
j_call: TRBJ2-5
cdr3_nt: TGTGCCTGGAGCACCGGGACAGGGGACCGGACCCAGTACTTC
cdr3_aa: CAWSTGTGDRTQYF

v_call: TRBV5-1
clone_size: once
d_call: TRBD2
j_call: TRBJ2-1
cdr3_nt: TGCGCCAGCAGCTTGGAGAGCGGGGGAGGGTACAATGAGCAGTTCTTC
cdr3_aa: CASSLESGGGYNEQFF

v_call: TRBV7-2
clone_size: NA
d_call: NA
j_call: TRBJ2-5
cdr3_nt: TGTGCCAGCAGCCCACGACTTAGTGGGCGAGAGACCCAGTACTTC
cdr3_aa: CASSPRLSGRETQYF

v_call: TRBV5-1
clone_size: NA
d_call: NA
j_call: TRBJ2-1
cdr3_nt: TGCGCCAGCAGCTTGGGGTTTCCGAGGCTACGCAATGAGCAGTTCTTC
cdr3_aa: CASSLGFPRLRNEQFF

v_call: TRBV6-4
clone_size: NA
d_call: NA
j_call: TRBJ2-1
cdr3_nt: TGTGCCAGCAGAAGGGGACTGAGCCATGAGCAGTTCTTC
cdr3_aa: CASRRGLSHEQFF

v_call: TRBV7-9
clone_size: NA
d_call: NA
j_call: TRBJ2-5
cdr3_nt: TGTGCCAGCAGCTTAGGTGAAGGTGGGATTGAAGAGACCCAGTACTTC
cdr3_aa: CASSLGEGGIEETQYF

v_call: TRBV2
clone_size: NA
d_call: TRBD1
j_call: TRBJ1-2
cdr3_nt: TGTGCCAGCATCCGGGAGGAACAGGGGGCGGATGGCTACACCTTC
cdr3_aa: CASIREEQGADGYTF

v_call: TRBV4-1
clone_size: many
d_call: NA
j_call: TRBJ2-3
cdr3_nt: TGCGCCAGCAGCCAAGTGGTGAGACCCCGCACAGATACGCAGTATTTT
cdr3_aa: CASSQVVRPRTDTQYF

v_call: TRBV5-1
clone_size: NA
d_call: NA
j_call: TRBJ2-5
cdr3_nt: TGCGCCAGCAGCTCAGATAGTTGGCAAGAGACCCAGTACTTC
cdr3_aa: CASSSDSWQETQYF

v_call: TRBV19
clone_size: NA
d_call: TRBD1
j_call: TRBJ1-5
cdr3_nt: TGTGCCACCGACAGGGGCAATGGGAGCAATCAGCCCCAGCATTTT
cdr3_aa: CATDRGNGSNQPQHF